The source of this T cell receptor beta chain is a study of immune cell composition in non-small cell lung cancer. Normal lung was sampled as far from the tumour as possible, at least 3 cm. Germline loops: CDR1 SGHAT, CDR2 FQDESV (reference sequence). The CDR3 runs to 17 residues. Trimming cost V 5 bases and J 1 base; bases outside gene matches: 10. Data came from immunoSEQ multiplex PCR; TCRdb stores just in-frame clones and leaves some out. The table records 8,500 to 9,500 clones, 70% to 85% of them present only once. The J gene is TRBJ1-1, the V gene TRBV11-1, with 10 bases lining up with TRBD1. Source material: non-adjacent lung tissue. The clonotype was recovered from a human donor with non-small cell lung cancer. The DNA of the CDR3 is TGTGCCAGCAGCGCATACCCCCGGGACAGGGGGAACACTGAAGCTTTCTTT. It encodes CASSAYPRDRGNTEAFF. Drawing the rest from reference TRBV11-1 and TRBJ1-1, the complete variable domain is EAEVAQSPRYKITEKSQAVAFWCDPISGHATLYWYRQILGQGPELLVQFQDESVVDDSQLPKDRFSAERLKGVDSTLKIQPAELGDSAMYLCASSAYPRDRGNTEAFFGQGTRLTVV.